This T cell receptor (beta chain) was recovered during a study of T cell clonality in common variable immunodeficiency. Study-level points and caveats: In common variable immunodeficiency, TCR beta chains reportedly carried fewer deletions and N-nucleotide insertions. Compared with healthy controls, CVID subjects showed increased TCRbeta clonality, mostly in about a third.

This table comes from immunoSEQ multiplex PCR, and its TCRdb copy is limited to in-frame clones, with some not included. The specimen has roughly 55,000 clones, none found just once. This clone was seen more than once but under ten times. Its antigen is currently unknown. Sequencing was performed on peripheral blood mononuclear cells. The TCR comes from a person aged 18-70 years in good health.

The covered CDR3 bases are TGTGCCAGCAGCCCTACTAGCGCCAATGAC. Its translation is CASSPTSAND. The CDR3, in full, reads CASSPTSANDYTF. The chain combines TRBV6-2 or TRBV6-3 with TRBJ1-2; D gene unclear. The sequence runs out 3 residues before the end of the CDR3; the remainder is reconstructed from the germline J gene. The CDR3 runs to 13 residues. CDR1 and CDR2 (germline): MNHEY, SVGEGT.